This TCR beta chain was obtained from a study of cytomegalovirus exposure and HLA in healthy donors. In the PCR, 60 Vbeta and 13 Jbeta primers were used. TCRdb's table, derived via immunoSEQ multiplex PCR, lists solely in-frame clones and lacks some. Of about 300,000 clones listed, 86% were seen once; the top ten hold approximately 4.3%. The CDR3 contains 14 residues. Germline CDR1 and CDR2: SNHLY and FYNNEI. Losses at the gene ends were 6 bases for V and 3 bases for J; bases not matched to a gene: 5. Sequencing was performed on PBMCs. This receptor was taken from a man aged 40-49 years in good health and CMV-seropositive. The chain links TRBV2 to TRBJ1-2; TRBD1 matches at 9 bases. The CDR3 region is CASSGTGKDYGYTF. Written as DNA, the CDR3 is TGTGCCAGCAGCGGGACAGGGAAGGACTATGGCTACACCTTC.